A single sample is the source of the 12 T cell receptor beta chains below, sequenced in a study of blood T cell repertoires in COVID-19. The table came from immunoSEQ multiplex PCR; TCRdb's copy has only in-frame clones and leaves some out. This table has more than 200,000 clones, more than 85% appearing once. Sequenced input: PBMCs or T cells enriched from blood (not recorded which). The receptors come from a woman aged 45-65 years who had recovered from COVID-19.

This chain joins TRBV19 and TRBJ1-2, with D perhaps TRBD1 (5 bases). The V end was cut by 5 bases, the J end by 3 bases, with 13 bases between. Germline loops: CDR1 LNHDA, CDR2 SQIVND (reference sequence). There are 14 residues in the CDR3. Here the CDR3 reads CASSPRAGHYGYTF. CDR3 DNA sequence: TGTGCCAGTAGTCCAAGGGCGGGGCACTATGGCTACACCTTC.

The chain recombines TRBV4-2 with TRBJ2-3; 9 bases align to TRBD2. The junction had 7 bases not matched to a gene; V was cut back by 3 bases and J by 0 bases. Looked up from germline, CDR1 is LGHNA and CDR2 is YNFKEQ. The CDR3 extends over 17 amino acids. CDR3 nucleotide sequence: TGTGCCAGCAGCCAGGCCTTGGCGGGAGGGAGCACAGATACGCAGTATTTT. It is translated as CASSQALAGGSTDTQYF.

This clone showed up just once. The chain links TRBV2 to TRBJ1-6; a possible D gene is TRBD1 (5 bases). Trimming removed 3 bases at V and 6 bases at J, with 15 bases between. Germline V gene sequence: CDR1 SNHLY, CDR2 FYNNEI. The CDR3 is made up of 16 amino acids. The CDR3 nucleotides are TGTGCCAGCAGTGAGAACAGACTTCAGGGTAATTCACCCCTCCACTTT. Translation: CASSENRLQGNSPLHF.

This rearrangement joins TRBV11-2 to TRBJ1-1; no firm D call. V was trimmed by 5 bases and J by 10 bases, leaving 11 bases between them. The CDR3 spans 11 residues. CDR1 is SGHAT and CDR2 is FQNNGV in the germline V gene. The CDR3: CASSSRVRAFF. The CDR3 nucleotides read TGTGCCAGCAGCAGCCGGGTGAGAGCTTTCTTT.

The chain joins TRBV14 to TRBJ1-1; D unclear. Trimming took off 1 base at V and 5 bases at J, with 8 bases between the two ends. This CDR3 region has 13 residues. CDR1 and CDR2 (germline): SGHDN, FVKESK. CDR3 sequence reads: CASSQVEGTEAFF. In DNA, the CDR3 is TGTGCCAGCAGCCAAGTCGAGGGTACTGAAGCTTTCTTT.

This clone was detected once. The chain links TRBV14 to TRBJ2-2; D remains ambiguous. The CDR3 is 12 residues long. Trimming cost V 4 bases and J 6 bases, with 6 bases left between them. The germline CDR1 and CDR2 sequences are SGHDN and FVKESK. The CDR3 nucleotides are TGTGCCAGCAGCCCCTTCCCCGGGGAGCTGTTTTTT. Translating it yields CASSPFPGELFF.

This sequence joins TRBV5-1 and TRBJ2-5; no clear D gene. With 5 bases removed from V and 7 bases from J, the gap between germline ends came to 18 bases. The CDR3 runs to 14 residues. Germline V gene sequence: CDR1 SGHRS, CDR2 YFSETQ. The CDR3 here is CASSQPSPGGTQYF. The CDR3 DNA is TGCGCCAGCAGTCAACCGAGTCCGGGTGGGACCCAGTACTTC.

The chain recombines TRBV4-3 with TRBJ2-1; TRBD2 aligns across 8 bases. J was trimmed by 9 bases and V by 0 bases; bases with no gene match: 10. Germline values: CDR1 LGHNA, CDR2 YSLEER. The CDR3 is 16 residues long. CDR3 sequence (DNA): TGCGCCAGCAGCCAAGATAGGACGGGAGGGCATCTTGAGCAGTTCTTC. The encoded protein is CASSQDRTGGHLEQFF.

In this sample, this clone turned up a few times. The chain joins TRBV9 to TRBJ2-1; possibly TRBD2 for D (5 bases). The CDR3 length is 16 residues. The germline V and J ends were trimmed by 3 bases and 5 bases, with 18 bases remaining between them. CDR1 is SGDLS and CDR2 is YYNGEE in the germline V gene. The CDR3 sequence: CASSGESLARDNEQFF. The CDR3 nucleotides read TGTGCCAGCAGCGGCGAATCCCTGGCGCGGGACAATGAGCAGTTCTTC.

The chain links TRBV6-4 to TRBJ1-2; TRBD1 matches at 11 bases. Germline lookup yields CDR1 MRHNA and CDR2 SNTAGT. The CDR3 covers 15 residues. V dropped 2 bases and J dropped 7; count of bases not matched to a gene: 6. In DNA form, the CDR3 reads TGTGCCAGCAGTGACGGGGACAGGGGGATTGGTGGCTACACCTTC. Translation: CASSDGDRGIGGYTF.

The chain couples TRBV7-8 to TRBJ2-3; D unresolved. Trimming removed 2 bases at V and 3 bases at J, with 12 bases between. Germline V gene lookup returns CDR1 SGHVS and CDR2 FQNEAQ. The CDR3 covers 15 residues. In DNA, the CDR3 is TGTGCCAGCAGCTTAAGCCACCGCATGACAGATACGCAGTATTTT. Its protein product is CASSLSHRMTDTQYF.

The J gene is TRBJ2-3, the V gene TRBV5-1, with a tentative D call TRBD2 (5 bases). V shed 4 bases and J shed 0 bases, with 9 bases lying between them. In germline, CDR1 is SGHRS, CDR2 YFSETQ. The CDR3 is 14 residues long. In DNA form, the CDR3 reads TGCGCCAGCAGCCAGGACTCTAGCACAGATACGCAGTATTTT. The encoded protein is CASSQDSSTDTQYF.